This T cell receptor beta chain originates from a study of identical twins. Germline V gives CDR1 LGHNA, CDR2 YSLEER. CDR3 length: 17 residues. V lost 0 bases to trimming and J lost 2 bases, with 11 bases between them. From the 5' RACE reads, TCRdb called clonotypes with MiXCR, one entry per CDR3 protein. This sample has 550,000 to 700,000 distinct CDR3 sequences, with 21% found just once. Donors were all healthy Caucasians. The data also belong to a second study, concerning T cells expressing NK-cell markers. That study adds: More than five of the donors carried dominant NKG2C+ clonotypes that took up about 1.0-7.5% of their CD8+ T cells. Whether the expanded NKG2C+ T cell clones recognized HCMV remained unclear.

The chain couples TRBV4-3 to TRBJ2-6; no firm D call. The material sequenced was PBMCs. This clonotype originated in a young woman in good health. In nucleotides, the CDR3 is TGCGCCAGCAGCCAAGAAGGCTCCAGTACTGGGGCCAACGTCCTGACTTTC. Translating gives CASSQEGSSTGANVLTF.